The TCR beta chain under discussion was sequenced for a study of a mutant IDH1 vaccine in newly diagnosed glioma. In the case of this clone: Its antigen is unidentified.

The CDR3 is 12 residues long. From germline, CDR1 is SQVTM and CDR2 ANQGSEA. Trimming took 1 base from V and 0 from J, leaving 3 bases between them. The method was immunoSEQ multiplex PCR; TCRdb's version includes in-frame clones alone and lacks a portion of them. The sample carries about 62,000 clones, about nine tenths recorded once. Described time point: week 11, during vaccination. Vaccination used 300 ug of mutant IDH1 20-mer peptide per dose, with topical imiquimod. This TCR was sampled from a man aged 40-49 years with glioma. Sequences were derived from PBMCs, sampled from a glioma patient whose treatment included an IDH1 peptide vaccine. The rearrangement joins TRBV29-1 to TRBJ1-1, with no clear D. The CDR3 DNA reads TGCAGCGTTGAAGTGTTGAACACTGAAGCTTTCTTT. Its translation is CSVEVLNTEAFF.